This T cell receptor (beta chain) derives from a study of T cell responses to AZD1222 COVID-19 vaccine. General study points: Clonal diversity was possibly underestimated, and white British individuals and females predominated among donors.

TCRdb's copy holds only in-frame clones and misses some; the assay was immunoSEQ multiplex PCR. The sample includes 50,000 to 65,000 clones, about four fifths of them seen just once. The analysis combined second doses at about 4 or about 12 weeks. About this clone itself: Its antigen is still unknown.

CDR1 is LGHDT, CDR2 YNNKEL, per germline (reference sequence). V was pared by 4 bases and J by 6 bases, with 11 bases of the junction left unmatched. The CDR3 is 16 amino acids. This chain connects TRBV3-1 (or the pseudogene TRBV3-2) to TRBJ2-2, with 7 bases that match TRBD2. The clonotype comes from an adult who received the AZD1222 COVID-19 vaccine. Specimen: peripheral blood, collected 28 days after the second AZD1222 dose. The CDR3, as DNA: TGTGCCAGCAGCCCGGGGCGCGGGAGATCTTCCGGGGAGCTGTTTTTT. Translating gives CASSPGRGRSSGELFF.